The 11 T cell receptor beta chains presented below share a single source sample, sequenced in a study of molecular identifiers for immune sequencing clone quantification. TCRdb reprocessed the PCR reads via MiXCR and lists one record per CDR3 protein. Of a few hundred thousand distinct CDR3 sequences detected, over 20% appear once; the ten largest clones hold roughly 0.7%. Sequencing was carried out using naive CD8+ T cells from blood, with Jurkat cell RNA spiked in. The subset here: FACS-sorted CD8+CD4-CCR7+CD45RA+ naive T cells. The receptors shown here come from a human donor in good health. Some libraries in this study had Jurkat cell RNA spiked in.

As to this clonotype: A read error may produce the germline difference seen at one junction end. The chain employs TRBV6-2 or TRBV6-3 and TRBJ2-2; D unresolved. Per germline, CDR1 MNHEY and CDR2 SVGEGT. CDR3 length: 13 amino acids. CDR3: CASGYPRGGELFF. CDR3 DNA: TGTGCCAGCGGTTACCCCCGTGGGGGGGAGCTGTTTTTT.

The rearrangement links TRBV19 to TRBJ1-2; no clear D gene. CDR3 length equals 16 residues. The V gene's germline CDR1 is LNHDA and CDR2 SQIVND (reference sequence). V was shortened by 7 bases and J by 3 bases, with 21 bases between the two germline ends. In DNA form, the CDR3 reads TGTGCCAGTACCGAAGGCAGAAATAACGGGTACTATGGCTACACCTTC. Protein: CASTEGRNNGYYGYTF.

This clonotype was seen ten or more times. The chain recombines TRBV30 with TRBJ2-7; TRBD1 matches 12 bases. Germline-derived CDR1 and CDR2 are GTSNPN and SVGIG (reference sequence). J was trimmed by 4 bases and V by 8 bases; bases with no gene match: 3. The CDR3 length is 12 residues. The CDR3: CALGQGAYEQYF. The CDR3 DNA reads TGTGCCCTGGGACAGGGGGCGTACGAGCAGTACTTC.

This clonotype came up a few times. V gene TRBV19 combines with J gene TRBJ2-3, with 7 bases fitting TRBD2. CDR1 is LNHDA, CDR2 SQIVND, per germline (reference sequence). With V trimmed by 3 bases and J by 2 bases, 8 bases remained unmatched. This CDR3 has 16 amino acids. The CDR3 loop reads CASSITLAETTDTQYF. CDR3 DNA: TGTGCCAGTAGTATCACCCTAGCGGAGACCACAGATACGCAGTATTTT.

In this sample, this clonotype turned up many times. The CDR3 is CASSQTTGTRAEAFF. The CDR3 region has the DNA TGTGCCAGCAGTCAGACCACAGGGACTCGGGCTGAAGCTTTCTTT. V and J are TRBV7-6 and TRBJ1-1; D is perhaps TRBD1 (6 bases). The CDR3 sequence is 15 residues long. In germline, CDR1 is SGHVS, CDR2 FNYEAQ. Trimming took off 6 bases at V and 6 bases at J, with 20 bases between the two ends. Filled out from reference TRBV7-6 and TRBJ1-1, the complete variable domain reads GAGVSQSPRYKVTKRGQDVALRCDPISGHVSLYWYRQALGQGPEFLTYFNYEAQQDKSGLPNDRFSAERPEGSISTLTIQRTEQRDSAMYRCASSQTTGTRAEAFFGQGTRLTVV.

This clonotype has a count of ten or more. The chain recombines TRBV7-9 with TRBJ2-7, with D maybe TRBD2 (6 bases). The V gene lost 5 bases and the J gene lost 3 bases, with 17 bases spanning the gap. There are 15 residues in the CDR3. Germline V gene sequence: CDR1 SEHNR, CDR2 FQNEAQ (reference sequence). CDR3 loop: CASSRPTGDGYEQYF. The CDR3, as DNA: TGTGCCAGCAGCCGCCCCACGGGGGATGGCTACGAGCAGTACTTC.

Remarks on this clonotype: Without the conserved terminal phenylalanine or tryptophan, this CDR3 likely stems from a read error. The V and J genes are TRBV11-2 and TRBJ2-3, with 12 bases matching TRBD2. Germline assignment: CDR1 SGHAT and CDR2 FQNNGV. With V trimmed by 3 bases and J by 0 bases, 7 bases remained unmatched. The CDR3 consists of 18 residues. CDR3 DNA: TGTGCCAGCAGCTTGACTAGCGGGAGATCTTCTAGCACAGATACGCAGTATTCT. This codes for CASSLTSGRSSSTDTQYS.

The rearrangement links TRBV9 to TRBJ2-3; possibly TRBD1 for D (6 bases). Per germline, CDR1 SGDLS and CDR2 YYNGEE. The CDR3 has 16 amino acids. V lost 3 bases and J lost 1, with 15 bases in between. Here the CDR3 DNA reads TGTGCCAGCAGCGGAACGACAGGCCACGGCACAGATACGCAGTATTTT. It specifies CASSGTTGHGTDTQYF.

About this clonotype: Without the conserved terminal phenylalanine or tryptophan, this CDR3 likely stems from a read error. This CDR3 is CASSLGVVANEQYL. DNA for the CDR3: TGTGCCAGCAGTTTAGGGGTAGTTGCTAACGAGCAGTACCTC. The chain combines TRBV12-3 or TRBV12-4 with TRBJ2-7; D is uncertain. CDR3 length: 14 amino acids. V lost 1 base to trimming and J lost 5 bases, with 12 bases between them.

A note on this clonotype: Without the conserved terminal phenylalanine or tryptophan, this CDR3 likely stems from a read error. The rearrangement uses TRBV5-3 and TRBJ1-5; D is unclear. TRBV5-3 belongs to the ORF category, with a function that is uncertain. Trimming took off 0 bases at V and 5 bases at J, with 21 bases between the two ends. CDR3 length equals 18 residues. Here the CDR3 DNA reads TGTGCCAGAAGCTTGGTTTTGGTTGCCTGCGGGTTGGATCAGCCCCAGCATCTT. Protein: CARSLVLVACGLDQPQHL.

The J gene is TRBJ2-1, the V gene TRBV10-1, with D unresolved. This CDR3 is built from 12 residues. Trimming removed 0 bases at V and 8 bases at J, with 5 bases between. Germline CDR1 WNHNN, CDR2 SYGVQD (reference sequence). The CDR3 reads CASSESGYEQFF. The CDR3 DNA sequence: TGCGCCAGCAGTGAGTCCGGGTATGAGCAGTTCTTC.